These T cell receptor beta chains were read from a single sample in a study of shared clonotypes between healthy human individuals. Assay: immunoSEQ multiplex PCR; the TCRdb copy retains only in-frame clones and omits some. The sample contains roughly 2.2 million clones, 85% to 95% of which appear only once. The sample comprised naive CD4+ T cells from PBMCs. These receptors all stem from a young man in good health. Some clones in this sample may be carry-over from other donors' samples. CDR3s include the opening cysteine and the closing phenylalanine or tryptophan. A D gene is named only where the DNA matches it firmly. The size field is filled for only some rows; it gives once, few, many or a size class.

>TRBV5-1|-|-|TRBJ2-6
CASSLGEQGLVGANVLTF
TGCGCCAGCAGCTTGGGGGAGCAGGGCCTCGTTGGGGCCAACGTCCTGACTTTC
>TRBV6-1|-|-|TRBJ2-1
CASRPDYNEQFF
TGTGCCAGCAGGCCCGACTACAATGAGCAGTTCTTC
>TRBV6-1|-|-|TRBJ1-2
CASSESVYPSGGYTF
TGTGCCAGCAGTGAATCGGTCTATCCGTCGGGCGGCTACACCTTC
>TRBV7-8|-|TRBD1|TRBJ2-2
CASSFRDRGTGELFF
TGTGCCAGCAGCTTCCGGGACAGGGGGACCGGGGAGCTGTTTTTT
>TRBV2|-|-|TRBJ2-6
CASSEARSAGANVLTF
TGTGCCAGCAGTGAAGCGCGAAGCGCGGGGGCCAACGTCCTGACTTTC
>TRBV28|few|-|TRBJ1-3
CASSLSGVSSGNTIYF
TGTGCCAGCAGTTTGTCAGGGGTTAGCTCTGGAAACACCATATATTTT
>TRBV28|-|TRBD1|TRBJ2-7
CASSDPGGALYEQYF
TGTGCCAGCAGCGATCCAGGGGGCGCGCTCTACGAGCAGTACTTC
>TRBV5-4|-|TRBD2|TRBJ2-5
CASRAGLAGSGWETQYF
TGTGCCAGCAGGGCGGGACTAGCGGGATCCGGTTGGGAGACCCAGTACTTC
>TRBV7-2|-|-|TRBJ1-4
CASSIRGSGIEKLFF
TGTGCCAGCAGCATACGAGGTTCAGGGATCGAAAAACTGTTTTTT
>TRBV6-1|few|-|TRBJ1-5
CASSEWATNQPQHF
TGTGCCAGCAGTGAATGGGCCACCAATCAGCCCCAGCATTTT
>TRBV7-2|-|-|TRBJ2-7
CASSIWDGPYEQYF
TGTGCCAGCAGCATATGGGACGGACCCTACGAGCAGTACTTC
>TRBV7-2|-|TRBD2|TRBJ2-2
CASSRGLAPTGELFF
TGTGCCAGCAGCCGAGGACTAGCTCCGACCGGGGAGCTGTTTTTT
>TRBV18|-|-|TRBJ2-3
CASSPPSTDTQYF
TGTGCCAGCTCTCCACCCAGCACAGATACGCAGTATTTT
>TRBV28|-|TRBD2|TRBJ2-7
CASSESGTSVSYEQYF
TGTGCCAGCAGTGAATCCGGGACTAGCGTCTCCTACGAGCAGTACTTC
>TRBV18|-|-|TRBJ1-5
CASSPPWGGRNQPQHF
TGTGCCAGCTCACCACCGTGGGGAGGCCGCAATCAGCCCCAGCATTTT
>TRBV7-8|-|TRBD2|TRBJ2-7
CASSLLGVAGAYEQYF
TGTGCCAGCAGCTTACTTGGGGTAGCGGGGGCCTACGAGCAGTACTTC
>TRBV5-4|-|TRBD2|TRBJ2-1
CASSATSGSYNEQFF
TGTGCCAGCAGCGCCACTAGCGGGAGTTACAATGAGCAGTTCTTC
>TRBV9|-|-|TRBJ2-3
CARSRAPPDTQYF
TGTGCCAGAAGCAGAGCTCCCCCAGATACGCAGTATTTT
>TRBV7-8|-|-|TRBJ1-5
CASSNVMGQPQHF
TGTGCCAGCAGCAATGTAATGGGTCAGCCCCAGCATTTT
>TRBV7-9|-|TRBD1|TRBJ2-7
CASSQLPGQGTYEQYF
TGTGCCAGCAGCCAACTTCCGGGACAGGGCACCTACGAGCAGTACTTC
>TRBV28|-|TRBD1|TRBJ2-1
CASSSPRQGPTDNEQFF
TGTGCCAGCAGTTCACCCCGACAGGGGCCTACCGACAATGAGCAGTTCTTC
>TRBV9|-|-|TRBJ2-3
CASSVGSRAGNTQYF
TGTGCCAGCAGCGTAGGATCCCGGGCCGGGAATACGCAGTATTTT
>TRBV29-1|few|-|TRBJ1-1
CSVRNRMNTEAFF
TGCAGCGTTAGGAACAGGATGAACACTGAAGCTTTCTTT
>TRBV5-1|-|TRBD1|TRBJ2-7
CASSPYRGPYEQYF
TGCGCCAGCAGCCCATACAGGGGACCCTACGAGCAGTACTTC
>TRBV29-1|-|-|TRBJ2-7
CSVRRGVGYEQYF
TGCAGCGTTCGAAGGGGAGTAGGGTACGAGCAGTACTTC
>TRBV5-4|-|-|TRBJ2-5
CASSLGGQHEETQYF
TGTGCCAGCAGCCTGGGGGGACAGCATGAAGAGACCCAGTACTTC
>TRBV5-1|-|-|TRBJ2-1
CASSLAQGSEQFF
TGCGCCAGCAGCTTGGCGCAGGGAAGTGAGCAGTTCTTC
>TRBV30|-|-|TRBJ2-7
CAWSFSYEQYF
TGTGCCTGGAGTTTCTCCTACGAGCAGTACTTC
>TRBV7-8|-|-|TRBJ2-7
CASSSLKQRVRPYEQYF
TGTGCCAGCAGCTCCCTAAAACAGCGGGTCCGGCCCTACGAGCAGTACTTC
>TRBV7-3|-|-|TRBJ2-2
CASSLGNGNAGCQGMELFF
TGTGCCAGCAGCTTAGGTAACGGGAACGCGGGATGTCAGGGGATGGAGCTGTTTTTT
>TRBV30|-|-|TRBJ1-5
CAWSVLGGTNQPQHF
TGTGCCTGGAGTGTACTCGGGGGAACCAATCAGCCCCAGCATTTT
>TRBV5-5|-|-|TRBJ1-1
CASSLIGGRSAEAFF
TGTGCCAGCAGCTTGATTGGGGGGAGATCCGCTGAAGCTTTCTTT
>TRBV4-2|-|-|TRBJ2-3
CASSQLKPGNDTQYF
TGTGCCAGCAGCCAATTGAAACCCGGGAATGATACGCAGTATTTT